The clone carrying this TCR beta chain came up a few times. What it binds is not known. The record originates from a study of CD8 T cells in ankylosing spondylitis. Regarding the study as a whole: A TCR beta motif of roughly 8 highly homologous variants appeared characteristic of ankylosing spondylitis blood. The clones that were linked to disease were reported to be significantly enriched in matched synovial fluid samples from ankylosing spondylitis patients. Clones that were linked to disease were CD8+ and were relatively rare in peripheral blood.

Quantitative 5'-RACE with molecular barcodes produced the TCR beta libraries. TCRdb re-called the 5' RACE reads with MiXCR, one entry per CDR3 protein. The sample carries 75,000 to 95,000 distinct CDR3 sequences, just under 9% recorded once. Between the trimmed V and J ends, which lost 8 bases and 10 bases, there was a span of 21 bases. CDR1 MGHDK and CDR2 SYGVNS come from the germline V gene. The CDR3 totals 15 residues. The clonotype was recovered from a male donor with ankylosing spondylitis. This chain uses TRBV25-1 with TRBJ1-6; D unclear. The sequencing input was blood, either unsorted or a sorted T cell fraction (not recorded which). As DNA, the CDR3 is TGTGCCAGCGAATTCGGGCCCTCGGAAGGCTCACCCCTCCACTTT. Translated, it gives CASEFGPSEGSPLHF.